This T cell receptor (beta chain) derives from a study of T cell responses to AZD1222 COVID-19 vaccine. Study-level points and caveats: Just a handful of people given AZD1222 tested seropositive at baseline. Regions 160-218 and 743-854 held dominance among vaccine-associated CD4 TCRs, which spanned spike. Only after the peak T cell response were repertoires sampled. Females made up more of the donors, who were largely white British, and clonal diversity may have come out too low.

The protocol was immunoSEQ multiplex PCR, while the TCRdb copy is restricted to in-frame clones and leaves out a portion. Of tens of thousands of clones listed, over 75% are singletons. CDR1 is MNHNS, CDR2 SASEGT, per germline. This CDR3 spans 16 amino acids. V gave up 4 bases and J gave up 8 bases; unmatched junction bases: 7. As regards this clone: Its antigen is as yet unknown.

This chain uses TRBV6-1 with TRBJ2-1, with TRBD2 matching 14 bases. The sequence was obtained from an adult who received the MenACWY meningococcal vaccine as a control. The sequences come from peripheral blood, collected 28 days after the second dose of the MenACWY control vaccine. The CDR3 bases are TGTGCCAGCAGTGGACTAGCGGGAGGGCTCTCTGATGAGCAGTTCTTC. Encoded protein: CASSGLAGGLSDEQFF.